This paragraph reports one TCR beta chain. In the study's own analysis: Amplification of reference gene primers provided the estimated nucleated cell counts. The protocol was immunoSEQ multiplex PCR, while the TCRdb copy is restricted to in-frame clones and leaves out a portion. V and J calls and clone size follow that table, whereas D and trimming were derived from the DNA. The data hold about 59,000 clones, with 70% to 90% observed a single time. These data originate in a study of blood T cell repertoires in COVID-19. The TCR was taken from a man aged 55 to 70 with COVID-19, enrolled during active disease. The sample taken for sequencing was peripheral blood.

In DNA, the CDR3 is TGTGCCAGCAGTGACCAGACGGGAGATACGCAGTATTTT. Its protein is CASSDQTGDTQYF. V and J are TRBV6-4 and TRBJ2-3; no reliable D call. This CDR3 spans 13 amino acids. Trimming took 2 bases from V and 5 from J, leaving 8 bases between them. Germline V gene sequence: CDR1 MRHNA, CDR2 SNTAGT.